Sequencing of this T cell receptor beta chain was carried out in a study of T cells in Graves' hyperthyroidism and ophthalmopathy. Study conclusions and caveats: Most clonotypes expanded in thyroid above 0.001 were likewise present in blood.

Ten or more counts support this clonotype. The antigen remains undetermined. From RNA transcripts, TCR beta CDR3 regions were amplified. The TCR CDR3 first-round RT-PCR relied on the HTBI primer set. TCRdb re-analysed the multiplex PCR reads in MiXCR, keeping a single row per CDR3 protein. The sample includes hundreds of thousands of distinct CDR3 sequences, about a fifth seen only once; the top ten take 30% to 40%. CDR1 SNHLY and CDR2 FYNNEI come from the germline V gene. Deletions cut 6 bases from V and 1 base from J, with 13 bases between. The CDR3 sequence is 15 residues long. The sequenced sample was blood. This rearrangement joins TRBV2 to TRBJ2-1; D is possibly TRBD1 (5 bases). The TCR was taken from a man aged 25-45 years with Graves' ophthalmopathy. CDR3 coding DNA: TGTGCCAGCAGAGGGGATAGGGAATCCTACAATGAGCAGTTCTTC. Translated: CASRGDRESYNEQFF.